This entry is about one T cell receptor (beta chain). Its specificity is not known. Assay used: immunoSEQ multiplex PCR; TCRdb lists only in-frame clones, some missing. Of approximately 74,000 clones in the sample, roughly 78% were seen once. The investigators sampled blood at baseline, at cycle 4 day 1, and at cycle 7 day 1. These data are taken from a study of OX40 agonist ivuxolimab in advanced cancers. Across the whole study: Partial responses were achieved by three patients, one with hepatocellular carcinoma and two with cutaneous melanoma. Whole-study findings and limits: Expanded peripheral T cells had an undetermined antigen specificity.

This sample comprised CD4+ or CD8+ T cells sorted from blood, obtained in a trial of the OX40 agonist ivuxolimab. The clonotype originates from an adult with an advanced solid tumor such as melanoma, head and neck, liver or kidney cancer.

The CDR3 region is CASRLSGNTEAFF. Here the CDR3 DNA reads TGTGCCAGCAGGTTATCCGGGAACACTGAAGCTTTCTTT. V and J are TRBV6-6 and TRBJ1-1; no firm D call. In germline, CDR1 is MNHNY, CDR2 SVGAGI (reference sequence). Trimming cost V 6 bases and J 1 base, with 9 bases left between them. The CDR3 contains 13 residues.